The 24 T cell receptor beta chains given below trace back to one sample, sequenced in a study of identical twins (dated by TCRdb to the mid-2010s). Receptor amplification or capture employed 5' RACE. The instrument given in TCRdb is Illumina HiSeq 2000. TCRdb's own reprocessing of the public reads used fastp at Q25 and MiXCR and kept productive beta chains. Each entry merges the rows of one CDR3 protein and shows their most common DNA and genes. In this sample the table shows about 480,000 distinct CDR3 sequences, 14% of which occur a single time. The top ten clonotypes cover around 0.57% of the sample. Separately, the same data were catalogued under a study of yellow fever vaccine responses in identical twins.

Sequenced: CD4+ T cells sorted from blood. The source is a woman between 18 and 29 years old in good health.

This chain's CDR3 is CASSIGTSNYQETQYF. CDR3 DNA sequence: TGTGCCAGCAGCATTGGGACTTCCAATTACCAAGAGACCCAGTACTTC. The chain has TRBV7-9 and TRBJ2-5; D is possibly TRBD2 (6 bases). This CDR3 comprises 16 residues. The V end lost 5 bases, the J end lost 0 bases, and 16 bases lay between the germline ends. Germline V gene sequence: CDR1 SEHNR, CDR2 FQNEAQ (reference sequence). The full variable domain, completed using reference TRBV7-9 and TRBJ2-5, is DTGVSQNPRHKITKRGQNVTFRCDPISEHNRLYWYRQTLGQGPEFLTYFQNEAQLEKSRLLSDRFSAERPKGSFSTLEIQRTEQGDSAMYLCASSIGTSNYQETQYFGPGTRLLVL.

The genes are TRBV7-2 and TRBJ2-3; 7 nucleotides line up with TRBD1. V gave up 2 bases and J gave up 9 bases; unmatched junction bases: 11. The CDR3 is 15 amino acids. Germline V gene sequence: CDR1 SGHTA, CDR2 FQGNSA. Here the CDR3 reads CASSLRDRLADTQYF. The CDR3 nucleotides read TGTGCCAGCAGCTTAAGGGACAGACTCGCGGACACGCAGTATTTT. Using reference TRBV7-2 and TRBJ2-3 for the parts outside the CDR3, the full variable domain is GAGVSQSPSNKVTEKGKDVELRCDPISGHTALYWYRQSLGQGLEFLIYFQGNSAPDKSGLPSDRFSAERTGGSVSTLTIQRTQQEDSAVYLCASSLRDRLADTQYFGPGTRLTVL.

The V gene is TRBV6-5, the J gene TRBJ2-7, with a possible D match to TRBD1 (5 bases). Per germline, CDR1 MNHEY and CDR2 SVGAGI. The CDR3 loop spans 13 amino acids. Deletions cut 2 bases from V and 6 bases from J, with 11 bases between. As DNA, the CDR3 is TGTGCCAGCAGTTACGGCCTAACAGGCGAGCAGTACTTC. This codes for CASSYGLTGEQYF.

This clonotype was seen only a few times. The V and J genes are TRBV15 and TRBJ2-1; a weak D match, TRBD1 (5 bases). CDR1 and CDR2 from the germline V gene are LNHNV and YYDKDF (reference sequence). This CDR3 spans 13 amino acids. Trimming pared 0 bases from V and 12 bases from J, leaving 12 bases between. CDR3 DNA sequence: TGTGCCACCAGCAGAGACAGGGTCTTGAGGCAGTTCTTC. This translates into CATSRDRVLRQFF.

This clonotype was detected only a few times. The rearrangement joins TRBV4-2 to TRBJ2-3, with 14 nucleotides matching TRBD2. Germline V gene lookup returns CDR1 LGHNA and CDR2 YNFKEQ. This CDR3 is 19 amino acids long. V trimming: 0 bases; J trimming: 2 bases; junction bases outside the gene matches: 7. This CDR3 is CASSQDPGTSGGITDTQYF. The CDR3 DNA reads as TGTGCCAGCAGCCAAGACCCCGGGACTAGCGGGGGAATCACAGATACGCAGTATTTT.

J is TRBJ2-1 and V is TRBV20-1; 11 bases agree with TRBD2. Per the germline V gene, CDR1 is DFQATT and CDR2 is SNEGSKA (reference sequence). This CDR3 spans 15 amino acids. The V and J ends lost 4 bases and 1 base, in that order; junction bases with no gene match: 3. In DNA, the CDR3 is TGCAGTGCTAACCGACTAGCGGGGTCCTACAATGAGCAGTTCTTC. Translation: CSANRLAGSYNEQFF.

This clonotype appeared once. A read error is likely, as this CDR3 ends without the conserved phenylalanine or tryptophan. DNA of the CDR3: TGCGCCATCAGCTTCGGGGTGCTCAGTTGGGAGCTGTTTTGT. It translates to CAISFGVLSWELFC. The chain recombines TRBV5-1 with TRBJ2-2; TRBD2 is a possible D gene (5 bases). Germline loops: CDR1 SGHRS, CDR2 YFSETQ. This CDR3 spans 14 amino acids.

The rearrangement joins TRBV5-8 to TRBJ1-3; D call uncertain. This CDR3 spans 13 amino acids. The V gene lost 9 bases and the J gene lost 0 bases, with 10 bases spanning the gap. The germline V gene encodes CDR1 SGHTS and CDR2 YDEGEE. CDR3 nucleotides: TGTGCCATGGGCCCGGTCTCTGGAAACACCATATATTTT. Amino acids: CAMGPVSGNTIYF.

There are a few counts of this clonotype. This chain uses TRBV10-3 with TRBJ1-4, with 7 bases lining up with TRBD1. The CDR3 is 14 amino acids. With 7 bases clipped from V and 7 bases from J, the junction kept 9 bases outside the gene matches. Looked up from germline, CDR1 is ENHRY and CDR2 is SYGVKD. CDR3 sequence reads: CAINNGTVGEKLFF. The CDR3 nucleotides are TGTGCCATCAACAACGGGACAGTCGGTGAAAAACTGTTTTTT.

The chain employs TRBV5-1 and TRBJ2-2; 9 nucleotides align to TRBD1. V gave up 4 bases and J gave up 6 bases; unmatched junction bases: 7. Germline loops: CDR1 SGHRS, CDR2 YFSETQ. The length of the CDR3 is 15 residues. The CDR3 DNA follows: TGCGCCAGCAGCCCAGGGGACAGGGACGCCGGGGAGCTGTTTTTT. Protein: CASSPGDRDAGELFF.

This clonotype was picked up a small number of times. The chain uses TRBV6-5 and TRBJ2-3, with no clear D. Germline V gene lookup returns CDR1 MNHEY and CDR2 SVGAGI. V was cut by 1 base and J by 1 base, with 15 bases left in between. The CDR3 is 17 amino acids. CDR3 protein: CASSYFFRSSGTDTQYF. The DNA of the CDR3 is TGTGCCAGCAGTTACTTTTTCAGGTCCTCTGGCACAGATACGCAGTATTTT.

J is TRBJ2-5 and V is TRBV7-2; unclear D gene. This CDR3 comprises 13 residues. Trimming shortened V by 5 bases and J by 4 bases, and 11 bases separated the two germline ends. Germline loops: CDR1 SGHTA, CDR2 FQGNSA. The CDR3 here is CASSRAWGETQYF. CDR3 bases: TGTGCCAGCAGCCGAGCCTGGGGAGAGACCCAGTACTTC.

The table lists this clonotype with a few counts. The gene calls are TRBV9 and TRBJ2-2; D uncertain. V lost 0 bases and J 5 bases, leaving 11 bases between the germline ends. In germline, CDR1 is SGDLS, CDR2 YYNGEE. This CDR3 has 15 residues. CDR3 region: CASSVVSDGTGELFF. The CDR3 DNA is TGTGCCAGCAGCGTAGTTAGTGACGGAACCGGGGAGCTGTTTTTT.

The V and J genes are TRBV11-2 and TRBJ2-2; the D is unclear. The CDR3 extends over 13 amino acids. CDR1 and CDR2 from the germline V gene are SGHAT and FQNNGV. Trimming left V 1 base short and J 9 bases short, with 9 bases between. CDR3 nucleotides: TGTGCCAGCAGCTTAGGAGATAGACGGGAGCTGTTTTTT. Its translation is CASSLGDRRELFF.

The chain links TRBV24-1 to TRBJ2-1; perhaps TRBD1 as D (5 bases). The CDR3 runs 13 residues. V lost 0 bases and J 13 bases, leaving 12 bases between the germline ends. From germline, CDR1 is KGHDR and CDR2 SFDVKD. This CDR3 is CATSDLRPGIQFF. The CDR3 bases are TGTGCCACCAGTGATTTGAGGCCAGGGATACAGTTCTTC.

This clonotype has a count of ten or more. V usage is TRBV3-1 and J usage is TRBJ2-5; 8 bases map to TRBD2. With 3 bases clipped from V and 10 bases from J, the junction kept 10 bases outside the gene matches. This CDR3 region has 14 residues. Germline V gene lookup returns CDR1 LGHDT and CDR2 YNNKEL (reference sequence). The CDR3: CASSHSGGRPDQYF. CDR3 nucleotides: TGTGCCAGCAGCCATTCGGGGGGGAGGCCGGACCAGTACTTC.

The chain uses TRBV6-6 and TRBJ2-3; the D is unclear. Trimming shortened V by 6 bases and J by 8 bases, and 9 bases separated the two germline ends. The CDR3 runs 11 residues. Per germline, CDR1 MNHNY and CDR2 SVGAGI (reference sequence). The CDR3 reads CASSPSGTQYF. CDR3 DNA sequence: TGTGCCAGCAGCCCCAGTGGTACGCAGTATTTT.

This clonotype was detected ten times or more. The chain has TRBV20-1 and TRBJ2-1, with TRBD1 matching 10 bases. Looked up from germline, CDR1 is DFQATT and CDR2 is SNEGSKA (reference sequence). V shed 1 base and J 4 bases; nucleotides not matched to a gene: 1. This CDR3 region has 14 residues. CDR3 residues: CSARGTGGYNEQFF. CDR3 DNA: TGCAGTGCTAGAGGGACAGGGGGTTACAATGAGCAGTTCTTC.

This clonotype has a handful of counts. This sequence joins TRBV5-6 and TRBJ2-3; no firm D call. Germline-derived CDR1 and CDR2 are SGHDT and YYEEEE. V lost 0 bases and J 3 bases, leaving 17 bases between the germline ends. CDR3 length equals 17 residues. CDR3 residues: CASSLAGGTTVTDTQYF. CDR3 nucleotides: TGTGCCAGCAGCTTGGCCGGCGGAACGACCGTTACAGATACGCAGTATTTT.

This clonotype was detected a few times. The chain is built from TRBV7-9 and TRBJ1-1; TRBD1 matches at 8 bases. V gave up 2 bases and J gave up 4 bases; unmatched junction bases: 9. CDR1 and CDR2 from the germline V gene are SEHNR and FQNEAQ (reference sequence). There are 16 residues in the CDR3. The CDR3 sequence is CASSLTDRDGVTEAFF. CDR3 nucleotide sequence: TGTGCCAGCAGCTTAACGGACAGGGACGGGGTCACTGAAGCTTTCTTT.

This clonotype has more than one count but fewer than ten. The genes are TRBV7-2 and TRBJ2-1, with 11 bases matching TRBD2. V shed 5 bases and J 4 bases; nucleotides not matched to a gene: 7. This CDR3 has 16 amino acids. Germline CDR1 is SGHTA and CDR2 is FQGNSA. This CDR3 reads CASSPGLAAYYNEQFF. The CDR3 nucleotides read TGTGCCAGCAGCCCGGGACTAGCGGCCTATTACAATGAGCAGTTCTTC.

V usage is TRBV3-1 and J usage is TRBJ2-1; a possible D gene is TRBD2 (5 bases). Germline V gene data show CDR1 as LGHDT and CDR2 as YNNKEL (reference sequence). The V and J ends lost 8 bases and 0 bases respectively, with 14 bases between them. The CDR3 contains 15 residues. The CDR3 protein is CASAVEVGSYNEQFF. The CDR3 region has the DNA TGTGCCAGCGCCGTGGAGGTCGGCTCCTACAATGAGCAGTTCTTC.

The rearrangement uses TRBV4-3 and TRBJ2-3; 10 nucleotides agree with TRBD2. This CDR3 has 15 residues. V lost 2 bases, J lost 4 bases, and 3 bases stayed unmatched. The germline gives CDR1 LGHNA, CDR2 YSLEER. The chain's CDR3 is CASSQLAGVADTQYF. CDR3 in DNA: TGCGCCAGCAGCCAACTAGCGGGAGTGGCAGATACGCAGTATTTT.

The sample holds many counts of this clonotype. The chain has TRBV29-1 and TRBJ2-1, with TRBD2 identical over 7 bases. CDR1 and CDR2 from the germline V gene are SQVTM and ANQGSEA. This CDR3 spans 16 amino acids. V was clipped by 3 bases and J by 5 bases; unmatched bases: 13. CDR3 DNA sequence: TGCAGCGTTGAGGGAGGGAGTCGAATCAAAAACAATGAGCAGTTCTTC. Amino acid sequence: CSVEGGSRIKNNEQFF.